This T cell receptor (beta chain) stems from a study of vaccination and CD4 T cells after COVID-19. For this clonotype: Its antigen is unidentified.

This sample's treatment: roughly nine-day PBMC culture with coronavirus spike peptide pools or control peptides (ViraFEST assay). The study sequenced cultured CD4+ T cell DNA using the Oncomine TCR Beta short-read assay. Cultured CD4+ T cells were the source of extracted genomic DNA. TCRdb redid the calling of the PCR reads with MiXCR, one entry per CDR3 protein. The sample holds a few thousand distinct CDR3 sequences; around 33% are singletons and the top ten take over 35%. The junction had 8 bases not matched to a gene; V was cut back by 0 bases and J by 3 bases. From germline, CDR1 is SQVTM and CDR2 ANQGSEA. This CDR3 spans 16 amino acids.

The sample consisted of CD4+ T cells from blood, cultured in vitro. The sequence was collected from a human donor who had recovered from COVID-19. The chain has TRBV29-1 and TRBJ2-3, with 8 bases matching TRBD1. The CDR3 loop is CSVEDLRTGRTDTQYF. DNA of the CDR3: TGCAGCGTTGAAGATCTCCGGACAGGGCGTACAGATACGCAGTATTTT.